Each of the 3 T cell receptor beta chains below was sequenced from the same sample in a study of OX40 agonist ivuxolimab in advanced cancers. The assay was immunoSEQ multiplex PCR, and TCRdb's table has in-frame clones only and misses some. The data show around 80,000 clones, roughly 87% seen once. This sample comprised CD4+ or CD8+ T cells sorted from blood, obtained in a trial of the OX40 agonist ivuxolimab. These receptors were collected from an adult with an advanced solid tumor such as melanoma, head and neck, liver or kidney cancer.

The J gene is TRBJ1-3, the V gene TRBV19; perhaps TRBD1 as D (5 bases). CDR3 length: 17 residues. Germline CDR1 and CDR2: LNHDA and SQIVND (reference sequence). V shed 4 bases and J shed 2 bases, with 18 bases lying between them. The CDR3 DNA follows: TGTGCCAGTAGTAGGCCCGGGGCCAGTGAAACTGGAAACACCATATATTTT. Translating gives CASSRPGASETGNTIYF.

The chain combines TRBV25-1 with TRBJ1-4, with D uncertain. V dropped 4 bases and J dropped 6 bases, with 12 bases sitting between them. This CDR3 spans 14 amino acids. Germline V gives CDR1 MGHDK, CDR2 SYGVNS. The CDR3 DNA reads as TGTGCCAGCAGTGCCCGATCCATCTATGAAAAACTGTTTTTT. Translation gives CASSARSIYEKLFF. Variable domain in full (rest from reference TRBV25-1 and TRBJ1-4): EADIYQTPRYLVIGTGKKITLECSQTMGHDKMYWYQQDPGMELHLIHYSYGVNSTEKGDLSSESTVSRIRTEHFPLTLESARPSHTSQYLCASSARSIYEKLFFGSGTQLSVL.

The rearrangement joins TRBV5-8 to TRBJ2-4; 8 bases align to TRBD1. Germline loops: CDR1 SGHTS, CDR2 YDEGEE. Losses at the gene ends were 3 bases for V and 1 base for J; bases not matched to a gene: 6. The CDR3 runs 16 residues. The CDR3 DNA is TGTGCCAGCAGCTCATACAGGGGGACGGCCAAAAACATTCAGTACTTC. Translated: CASSSYRGTAKNIQYF.